This record concerns one TCR beta chain sequence. The data originate from a study of T-cell memory formation after mild COVID-19. This CDR3 is 12 amino acids long. Trimming pared 9 bases from V and 0 bases from J, leaving 8 bases between. In germline, CDR1 is MNHEY, CDR2 SVGEGT. One entry per CDR3 protein, called by TCRdb with MiXCR from the 5' RACE reads. The data contain 250,000 or so distinct CDR3 sequences, more than 15% of them singletons. This sequence originates from a man aged 18 to 35 who had mild COVID-19 (a few samples of this study predate the infection). Cell type and time point are not known. This sequence joins TRBV6-2 or TRBV6-3 and TRBJ1-1, with unresolved D. Sequencing used PBMCs or a T cell subset sorted from them (not recorded which). CDR3 nucleotide sequence: TGTGCCAGTACCGGTATGAACACTGAAGCTTTCTTT. It yields the protein CASTGMNTEAFF.